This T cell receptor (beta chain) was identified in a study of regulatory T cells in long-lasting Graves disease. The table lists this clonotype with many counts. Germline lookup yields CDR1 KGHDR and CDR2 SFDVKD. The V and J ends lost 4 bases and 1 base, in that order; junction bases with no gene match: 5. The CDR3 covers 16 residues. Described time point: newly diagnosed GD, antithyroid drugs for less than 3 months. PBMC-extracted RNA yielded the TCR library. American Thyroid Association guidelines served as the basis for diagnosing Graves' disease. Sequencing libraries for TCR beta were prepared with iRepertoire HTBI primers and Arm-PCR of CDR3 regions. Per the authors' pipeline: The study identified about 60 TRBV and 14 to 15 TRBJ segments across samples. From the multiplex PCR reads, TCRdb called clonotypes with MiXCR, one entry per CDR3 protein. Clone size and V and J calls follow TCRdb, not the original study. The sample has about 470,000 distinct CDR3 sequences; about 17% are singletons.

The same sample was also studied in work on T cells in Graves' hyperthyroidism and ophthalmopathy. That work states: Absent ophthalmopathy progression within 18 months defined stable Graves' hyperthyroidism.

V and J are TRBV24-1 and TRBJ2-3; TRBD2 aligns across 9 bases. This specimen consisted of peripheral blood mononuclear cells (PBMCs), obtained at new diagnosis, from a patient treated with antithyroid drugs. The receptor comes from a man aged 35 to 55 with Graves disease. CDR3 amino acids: CATSELAGVGTDTQYF. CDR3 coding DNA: TGTGCCACCAGTGAATTAGCGGGAGTCGGCACAGATACGCAGTATTTT.